This TCR beta chain stems from a study of shared clonotypes between healthy human individuals. Replicate PCRs for sorted subsets used approximately 220 ng DNA; this equaled 30,000 to 35,000 T cell genomes. The assay was immunoSEQ multiplex PCR, and TCRdb's table has in-frame clones only and misses some. This sample has fewer than 130,000 clones, with roughly 66% found just once. As for this clone: Antigen unknown.

CDR3 length: 20 residues. Germline CDR1 and CDR2: SGHRS and YFSETQ. The V and J ends lost 4 bases and 4 bases, in that order; junction bases with no gene match: 24. General study points: Relative to clonotypes present in all four donors, those not shared had lower generation probabilities. Memory subsets had estimated richness that was generally smaller than that of naive subsets.

Combining CD45RO+ cells with CCR7-negative CD45RA+ TemRA cells gave CD8 memory. J is TRBJ2-7 and V is TRBV5-1, with 9 bases lining up with TRBD1. The TCR was taken from a woman aged 30 to 39 in good health. Sequenced sample: memory CD8+ T cells sorted from blood. Subset given: CD45RO+ cells pooled with CCR7-negative TemRA cells. CDR3 in amino acids: CASSRTRGQGVGGSSYEQYF. The CDR3 DNA follows: TGCGCCAGCAGCCGGACCAGGGGACAGGGTGTTGGGGGGTCGTCTTACGAGCAGTACTTC.